These 27 T cell receptor beta chains were sequenced from one sample in a study of CD8 T cells in ankylosing spondylitis. One entry per CDR3 protein, called by TCRdb with MiXCR from the 5' RACE reads. The sample records around 300,000 distinct CDR3 sequences, less than 25% being singletons. The sequencing input was blood, either unsorted or a sorted T cell fraction (not recorded which). Every receptor here comes from a female donor with ankylosing spondylitis or in good health (not recorded which).

The genes are TRBV10-1 and TRBJ2-2, with 11 bases that match TRBD2. There are 14 residues in the CDR3. Germline CDR1 and CDR2: WNHNN and SYGVQD (reference sequence). The V segment lost 10 bases and the J segment 6 bases; nucleotides outside the gene matches: 7. CDR3 protein: CAMQLAGVAGELFF. The CDR3 nucleotides read TGCGCCATGCAACTAGCGGGAGTCGCCGGGGAGCTGTTTTTT.

This rearrangement joins TRBV4-2 to TRBJ2-7, with 10 bases identical to TRBD2. The CDR3 is 14 amino acids. Germline loops: CDR1 LGHNA, CDR2 YNFKEQ. V shed 4 bases, J shed 5 bases, and the junction held 5 bases outside the gene matches. The CDR3 loop is CASSLGGTSDEQYF. The CDR3 DNA is TGTGCCAGCAGCCTTGGGGGGACTAGCGACGAGCAGTACTTC.

V usage is TRBV24-1 and J usage is TRBJ2-3; the match to TRBD2 covers 7 bases. The CDR3 length is 17 residues. Germline CDR1 reads KGHDR; CDR2 reads SFDVKD. V was pared by 3 bases and J by 6 bases, with 14 bases of the junction left unmatched. In nucleotides, the CDR3 is TGTGCCACCAGTGATCGGGGGGACTCTTCAAATATGGATACGCAGTATTTT. It is translated as CATSDRGDSSNMDTQYF.

V gene TRBV5-5 combines with J gene TRBJ2-7; TRBD2 aligns across 8 bases. The CDR3 has 15 residues. The ends lost 1 base at V and 1 base at J; junction bases unmatched: 4. Germline V gene data show CDR1 as SGHKS and CDR2 as YYEKEE (reference sequence). The CDR3 DNA is TGTGCCAGCAGCTTGTGGGCGGGAGGATCCTACGAGCAGTACTTC. Its protein product is CASSLWAGGSYEQYF.

This chain joins TRBV19 and TRBJ1-2; D might be TRBD1 (6 bases). CDR1 LNHDA and CDR2 SQIVND come from the germline V gene (reference sequence). With 7 bases removed from V and 6 bases from J, the gap between germline ends came to 15 bases. The CDR3 consists of 13 residues. The CDR3 loop is CASNPDRRDGYTF. The CDR3 nucleotides read TGTGCCAGTAACCCAGACAGGAGAGATGGCTACACCTTC.

This clonotype was picked up a small number of times. The chain links TRBV7-2 to TRBJ1-2; D not resolved. Deletions cut 1 base from V and 4 bases from J, with 7 bases between. CDR1 and CDR2 (germline): SGHTA, FQGNSA. This CDR3 is built from 13 residues. The CDR3 protein is CASSLVRTYGYTF. In DNA, the CDR3 is TGTGCCAGCAGCTTAGTAAGGACCTATGGCTACACCTTC.

V gene TRBV20-1 combines with J gene TRBJ2-6; 7 nucleotides match TRBD2. CDR1 and CDR2 from the germline V gene are DFQATT and SNEGSKA (reference sequence). The CDR3 has 11 residues. In DNA form, the CDR3 reads TGCGGGGGGGGAGGGGCCAACGTCCTGACTTTC. It yields the protein CGGGGANVLTF.

This clonotype has at least ten counts. The chain employs TRBV5-1 and TRBJ2-3, with 8 bases that match TRBD1. V dropped 4 bases and J dropped 6; count of bases not matched to a gene: 7. CDR1 SGHRS and CDR2 YFSETQ come from the germline V gene. CDR3 size: 14 residues. The CDR3 region has the DNA TGCGCCAGCAGCCAGGACAGGGCAGGGGATACGCAGTATTTT. Encoded protein: CASSQDRAGDTQYF.

The gene calls are TRBV5-6 and TRBJ2-7, with D possibly being TRBD1 or TRBD2 (5 bases each). Between the trimmed V and J ends, which lost 0 bases and 0 bases, there was a span of 10 bases. The length of the CDR3 is 15 residues. The V gene's germline CDR1 is SGHDT and CDR2 YYEEEE. For the CDR3, the DNA is TGTGCCAGCAGCTTGGGAGGGGCCAACTCCTACGAGCAGTACTTC. Protein: CASSLGGANSYEQYF.

The chain uses TRBV7-6 and TRBJ2-2; no reliable D call. Between the trimmed V and J ends, which lost 3 bases and 2 bases, there was a span of 10 bases. The CDR3 extends over 15 amino acids. In germline, CDR1 is SGHVS, CDR2 FNYEAQ. This CDR3 is CASSFGAPNTGELFF. The CDR3 nucleotides are TGTGCCAGCAGCTTCGGCGCGCCAAACACCGGGGAGCTGTTTTTT.

In this sample, this clonotype turned up many times. The CDR3 spells CASSPGTLQYF. The CDR3 DNA reads TGTGCCAGCAGTCCCGGGACTCTTCAGTACTTC. The V gene is TRBV12-3 or TRBV12-4, the J gene TRBJ2-7; the D gene is possibly TRBD2 (6 bases). V was clipped by 5 bases and J by 10 bases, with 12 bases between them. This CDR3 is 11 amino acids long.

This clonotype was found a few times. The rearrangement uses TRBV25-1 and TRBJ1-6; D may be TRBD1 (6 bases). Trimming removed 0 bases at V and 14 bases at J, with 11 bases between. Germline values: CDR1 MGHDK, CDR2 SYGVNS. CDR3 length: 13 residues. The CDR3 DNA reads as TGTGCCAGCAGTGAATATGGGGGCCTGTCCCTCCACTTT. Protein: CASSEYGGLSLHF.

V gene TRBV7-2 combines with J gene TRBJ2-7; D is possibly TRBD1 (6 bases). V was shortened by 4 bases and J by 2 bases, with 15 bases between the two germline ends. Per germline, CDR1 SGHTA and CDR2 FQGNSA. This CDR3 has 15 residues. The DNA of the CDR3 is TGTGCCAGCAGCTCGGGACAAGCCCCCGCCTACGAGCAGTACTTC. Protein: CASSSGQAPAYEQYF.

The chain is built from TRBV12-3 or TRBV12-4 and TRBJ2-1; 16 nucleotides match TRBD2. The length of the CDR3 is 15 residues. J was trimmed by 10 bases and V by 5 bases; bases with no gene match: 5. The CDR3 here is CASSLGTSGRVEQFF. The CDR3 coding sequence is TGTGCCAGCAGTCTGGGGACTAGCGGGAGGGTAGAGCAGTTCTTC.

This clonotype was seen many times. This chain joins TRBV29-1 and TRBJ2-1; no clear D gene. V was clipped by 4 bases and J by 5 bases, with 6 bases between them. The germline gives CDR1 SQVTM, CDR2 ANQGSEA. CDR3 length: 11 residues. CDR3 region: CSVGADNEQFF. The CDR3 DNA follows: TGCAGCGTTGGGGCAGACAATGAGCAGTTCTTC.

The V call is TRBV6-6, the J call TRBJ2-3; D gene unclear. Trimming shortened V by 4 bases and J by 4 bases, and 6 bases separated the two germline ends. Germline V lookup: CDR1 MNHNY, CDR2 SVGAGI (reference sequence). This CDR3 comprises 12 residues. The CDR3 DNA reads as TGTGCCAGCAGTTTGAACTCAGATACGCAGTATTTT. It encodes CASSLNSDTQYF.

This chain links TRBV7-2 with TRBJ2-2; D remains unclear. V dropped 3 bases and J dropped 0 bases, with 11 bases sitting between them. Per germline, CDR1 SGHTA and CDR2 FQGNSA. This CDR3 has 16 amino acids. The CDR3 is CASSFFGRANTGELFF. The CDR3 DNA follows: TGTGCCAGCAGCTTCTTCGGCAGAGCGAACACCGGGGAGCTGTTTTTT. The full variable domain, completed using reference TRBV7-2 and TRBJ2-2, is GAGVSQSPSNKVTEKGKDVELRCDPISGHTALYWYRQSLGQGLEFLIYFQGNSAPDKSGLPSDRFSAERTGGSVSTLTIQRTQQEDSAVYLCASSFFGRANTGELFFGEGSRLTVL.

This clonotype was recorded a few times. This chain links TRBV4-2 with TRBJ1-2, with no clear D. The germline V gene encodes CDR1 LGHNA and CDR2 YNFKEQ. V was clipped by 0 bases and J by 5 bases, with 10 bases between them. This CDR3 comprises 14 residues. The CDR3 protein is CASSQEGTAYGYTF. DNA of the CDR3: TGTGCCAGCAGCCAAGAGGGAACTGCATATGGCTACACCTTC.

As to this clonotype: A much larger clonotype is one base distant, so this may be a read error. V and J are TRBV20-1 and TRBJ2-3; possible D gene TRBD2, 5 bases. Germline CDR1 DFQATT, CDR2 SNEGSKA (reference sequence). The CDR3 is 12 residues long. CDR3 sequence reads: CSARLAGDMQYF. The CDR3 coding sequence is TGCAGTGCTAGACTAGCTGGAGATATGCAGTATTTT.

The V and J genes are TRBV5-4 and TRBJ2-7, with D uncertain. V was trimmed by 4 bases and J by 0 bases, leaving 8 bases between them. Germline CDR1 SGHNT, CDR2 YYREEE (reference sequence). The length of the CDR3 is 13 residues. CDR3 sequence (DNA): TGTGCCAGCAGCCCCAAGAGCTCCTACGAGCAGTACTTC. Translating gives CASSPKSSYEQYF.

The chain carries TRBV20-1 and TRBJ2-7; a possible D gene is TRBD1 (6 bases). CDR1 is DFQATT, CDR2 SNEGSKA, per germline (reference sequence). Between the trimmed V and J ends, which lost 7 bases and 2 bases, there was a span of 21 bases. The CDR3 is 15 amino acids. The DNA for the CDR3 is TGCAGTGACTCCGGACTTTACAGGGAAGCCTACGAGCAGTACTTC. It yields the protein CSDSGLYREAYEQYF.

In nucleotides, the CDR3 is TGTGCCAGCAGCTTAACGGGGGAAAGCTCCTACGAGCAGTACTTC. This translates into CASSLTGESSYEQYF. The J gene is TRBJ2-7, the V gene TRBV7-2, with D possibly TRBD2 on 6 matching bases. Germline V lookup: CDR1 SGHTA, CDR2 FQGNSA. The CDR3 has 15 amino acids. Trimming left V 2 bases short and J 0 bases short, with 11 bases between.

As regards this clonotype: The junction departs from the called germline gene at one end, perhaps through a read error. CDR3 sequence: CCAREEGPSYNEQFF. The DNA of the CDR3 is TGCTGTGCTAGAGAGGAGGGCCCCTCCTACAATGAGCAGTTCTTC. The V gene is TRBV20-1, the J gene TRBJ2-1, with a tentative D call TRBD2 (6 bases). This CDR3 contains 15 residues. Germline loops: CDR1 DFQATT, CDR2 SNEGSKA (reference sequence).

The rearrangement joins TRBV25-1 to TRBJ2-5; D is possibly TRBD2 (5 bases). The CDR3 sequence is 14 residues long. CDR1 and CDR2 from the germline V gene are MGHDK and SYGVNS. With 0 bases removed from V and 5 bases from J, the gap between germline ends came to 10 bases. The CDR3 bases are TGTGCCAGCAGTGAATACACAGAGCGGGAGACCCAGTACTTC. Protein sequence: CASSEYTERETQYF.

This clonotype was seen only a few times. The chain carries TRBV9 and TRBJ2-1; D might be TRBD2 (6 bases). The CDR3 spans 15 residues. V lost 0 bases to trimming and J lost 5 bases, with 12 bases between them. Germline assignment: CDR1 SGDLS and CDR2 YYNGEE. The CDR3: CASSVVGSRNNEQFF. The CDR3 nucleotides are TGTGCCAGCAGCGTAGTCGGGAGTCGCAACAATGAGCAGTTCTTC.

This clonotype was recorded many times. The chain has TRBV10-3 and TRBJ2-1; TRBD2 matches at 10 bases. CDR1 is ENHRY and CDR2 is SYGVKD in the germline V gene. Trimming took 11 bases from V and 3 from J; bases not matched to a gene: 13. This CDR3 is built from 16 residues. This CDR3 is CAAMGTSGTHYNEQFF. The CDR3 DNA follows: TGTGCCGCGATGGGAACTAGCGGGACTCACTACAATGAGCAGTTCTTC.

The chain joins TRBV11-2 to TRBJ2-1; 7 bases are a match to TRBD2. V dropped 0 bases and J dropped 0; count of bases not matched to a gene: 11. The germline V gene encodes CDR1 SGHAT and CDR2 FQNNGV. CDR3 length: 19 amino acids. DNA for the CDR3: TGTGCCAGCAGCTTAGAGGTGCGGGAGAGCTTCAGCTCCTACAATGAGCAGTTCTTC. Protein: CASSLEVRESFSSYNEQFF.